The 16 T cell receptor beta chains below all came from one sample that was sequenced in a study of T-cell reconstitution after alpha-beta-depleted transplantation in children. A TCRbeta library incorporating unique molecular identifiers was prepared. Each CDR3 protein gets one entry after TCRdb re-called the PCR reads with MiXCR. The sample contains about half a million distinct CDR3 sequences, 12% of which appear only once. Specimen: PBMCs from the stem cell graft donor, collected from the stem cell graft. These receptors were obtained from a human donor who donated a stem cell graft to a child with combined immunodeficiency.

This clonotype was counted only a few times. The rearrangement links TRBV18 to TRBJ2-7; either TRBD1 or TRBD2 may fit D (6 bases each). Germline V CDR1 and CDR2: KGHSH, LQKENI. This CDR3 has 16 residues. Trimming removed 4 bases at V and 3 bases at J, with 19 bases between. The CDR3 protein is CASSQLAGHDGYEQYF. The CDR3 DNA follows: TGTGCCAGCTCACAACTCGCGGGACATGACGGCTACGAGCAGTACTTC.

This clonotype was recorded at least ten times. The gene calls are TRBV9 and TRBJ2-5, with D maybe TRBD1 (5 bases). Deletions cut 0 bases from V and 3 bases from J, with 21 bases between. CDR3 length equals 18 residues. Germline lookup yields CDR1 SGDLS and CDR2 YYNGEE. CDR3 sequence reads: CASSVGPGWLVLEETQYF. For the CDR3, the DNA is TGTGCCAGCAGCGTAGGTCCAGGGTGGTTGGTTTTAGAAGAGACCCAGTACTTC.

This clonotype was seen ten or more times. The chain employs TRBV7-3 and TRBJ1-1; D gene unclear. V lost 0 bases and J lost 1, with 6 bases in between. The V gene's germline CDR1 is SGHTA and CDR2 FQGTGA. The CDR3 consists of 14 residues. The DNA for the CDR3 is TGTGCCAGCAGCTTAACTTCCCAGAACACTGAAGCTTTCTTT. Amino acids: CASSLTSQNTEAFF.

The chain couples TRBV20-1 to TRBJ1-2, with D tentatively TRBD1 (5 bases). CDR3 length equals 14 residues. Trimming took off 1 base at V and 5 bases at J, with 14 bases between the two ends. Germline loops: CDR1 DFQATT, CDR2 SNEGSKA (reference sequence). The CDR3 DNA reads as TGCAGTGCTAGAGTGATAGGGGCGGATTATGGCTACACCTTC. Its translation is CSARVIGADYGYTF.

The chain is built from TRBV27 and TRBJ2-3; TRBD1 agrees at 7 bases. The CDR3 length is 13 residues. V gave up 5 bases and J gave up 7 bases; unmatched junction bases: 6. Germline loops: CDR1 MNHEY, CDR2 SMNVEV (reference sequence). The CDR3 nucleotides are TGTGCCAGCAGTACGTGGACAGGCCATACGCAGTATTTT. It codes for CASSTWTGHTQYF.

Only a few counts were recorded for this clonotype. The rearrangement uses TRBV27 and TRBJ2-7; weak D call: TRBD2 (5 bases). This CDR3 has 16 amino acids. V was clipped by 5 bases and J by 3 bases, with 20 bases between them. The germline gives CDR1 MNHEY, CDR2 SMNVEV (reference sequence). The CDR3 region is CASSPPGIASNYEQYF. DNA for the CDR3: TGTGCCAGCAGTCCCCCAGGCATAGCGAGCAACTACGAGCAGTACTTC.

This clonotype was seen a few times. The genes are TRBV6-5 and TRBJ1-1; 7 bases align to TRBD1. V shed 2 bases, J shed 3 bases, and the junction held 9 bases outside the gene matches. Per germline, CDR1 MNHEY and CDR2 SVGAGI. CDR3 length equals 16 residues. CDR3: CASSYAAGTVHTEAFF. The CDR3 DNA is TGTGCCAGCAGTTACGCAGCCGGGACAGTTCACACTGAAGCTTTCTTT.

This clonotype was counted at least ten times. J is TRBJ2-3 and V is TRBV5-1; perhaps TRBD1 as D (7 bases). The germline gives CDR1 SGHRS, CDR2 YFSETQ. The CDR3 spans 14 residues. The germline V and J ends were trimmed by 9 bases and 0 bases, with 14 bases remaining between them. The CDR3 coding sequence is TGCGCCAATGCGGGACAGAGTAGCACAGATACGCAGTATTTT. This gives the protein CANAGQSSTDTQYF.

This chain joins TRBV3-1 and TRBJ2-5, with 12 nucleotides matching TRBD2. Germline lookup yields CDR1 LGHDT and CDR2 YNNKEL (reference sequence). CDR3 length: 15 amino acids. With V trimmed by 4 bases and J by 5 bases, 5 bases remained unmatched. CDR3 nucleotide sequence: TGTGCCAGCAGCCCCCGGACTAGCGGGATGGAGACCCAGTACTTC. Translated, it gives CASSPRTSGMETQYF.

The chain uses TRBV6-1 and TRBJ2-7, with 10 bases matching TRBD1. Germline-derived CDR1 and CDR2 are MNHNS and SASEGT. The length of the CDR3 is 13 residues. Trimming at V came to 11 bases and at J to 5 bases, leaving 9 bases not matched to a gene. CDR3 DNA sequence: TGTGCCTCTTCCCGGGACAGGGGACACGAGCAGTACTTC. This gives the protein CASSRDRGHEQYF.

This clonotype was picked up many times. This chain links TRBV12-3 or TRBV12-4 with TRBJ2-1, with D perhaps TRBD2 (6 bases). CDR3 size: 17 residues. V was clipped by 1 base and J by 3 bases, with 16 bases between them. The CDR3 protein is CASSLDAGAGLYNEQFF. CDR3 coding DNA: TGTGCCAGCAGTTTAGACGCCGGAGCGGGCCTCTACAATGAGCAGTTCTTC.

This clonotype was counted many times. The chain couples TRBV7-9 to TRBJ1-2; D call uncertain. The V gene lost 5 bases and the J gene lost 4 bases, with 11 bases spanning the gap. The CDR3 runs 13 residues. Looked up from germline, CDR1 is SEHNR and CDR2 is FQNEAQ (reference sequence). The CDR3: CASSRSNVYGYTF. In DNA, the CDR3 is TGTGCCAGCAGCCGGAGTAATGTCTATGGCTACACCTTC. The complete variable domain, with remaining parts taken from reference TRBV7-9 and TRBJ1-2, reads DTGVSQNPRHKITKRGQNVTFRCDPISEHNRLYWYRQTLGQGPEFLTYFQNEAQLEKSRLLSDRFSAERPKGSFSTLEIQRTEQGDSAMYLCASSRSNVYGYTFGSGTRLTVV.

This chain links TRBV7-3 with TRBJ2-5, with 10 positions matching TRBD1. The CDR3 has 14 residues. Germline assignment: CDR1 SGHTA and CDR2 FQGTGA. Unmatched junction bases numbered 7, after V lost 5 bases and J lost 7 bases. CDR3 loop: CASSPGQGTGTQYF. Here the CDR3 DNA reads TGTGCCAGCAGCCCGGGACAGGGGACAGGGACCCAGTACTTC.

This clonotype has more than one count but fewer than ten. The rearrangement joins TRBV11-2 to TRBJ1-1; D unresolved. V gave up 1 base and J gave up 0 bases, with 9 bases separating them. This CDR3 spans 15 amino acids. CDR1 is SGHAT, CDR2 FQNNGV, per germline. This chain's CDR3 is CASSLGVLMNTEAFF. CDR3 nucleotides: TGTGCCAGCAGCTTAGGGGTCCTCATGAACACTGAAGCTTTCTTT. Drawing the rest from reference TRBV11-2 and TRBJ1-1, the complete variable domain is EAGVAQSPRYKIIEKRQSVAFWCNPISGHATLYWYQQILGQGPKLLIQFQNNGVVDDSQLPKDRFSAERLKGVDSTLKIQPAKLEDSAVYLCASSLGVLMNTEAFFGQGTRLTVV.

The CDR3 DNA is TGTGCCAGCAGCTTAAAATCAGGGAAGTACGAGCAGTACTTC. This codes for CASSLKSGKYEQYF. The V call is TRBV7-9, the J call TRBJ2-7; D perhaps matches TRBD1 (5 bases). Germline CDR1 reads SEHNR; CDR2 reads FQNEAQ (reference sequence). The CDR3 sequence is 14 residues long. Trimming pared 2 bases from V and 4 bases from J, leaving 12 bases between.

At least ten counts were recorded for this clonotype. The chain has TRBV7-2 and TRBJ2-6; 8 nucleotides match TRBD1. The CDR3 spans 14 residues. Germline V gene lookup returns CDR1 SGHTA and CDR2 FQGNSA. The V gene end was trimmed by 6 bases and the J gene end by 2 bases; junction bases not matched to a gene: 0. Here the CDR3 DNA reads TGTGCCAGCAGGACAGGGGCTGGGGCCAACGTCCTGACTTTC. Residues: CASRTGAGANVLTF. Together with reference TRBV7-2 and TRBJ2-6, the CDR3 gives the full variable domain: GAGVSQSPSNKVTEKGKDVELRCDPISGHTALYWYRQSLGQGLEFLIYFQGNSAPDKSGLPSDRFSAERTGGSVSTLTIQRTQQEDSAVYLCASRTGAGANVLTFGAGSRLTVL.